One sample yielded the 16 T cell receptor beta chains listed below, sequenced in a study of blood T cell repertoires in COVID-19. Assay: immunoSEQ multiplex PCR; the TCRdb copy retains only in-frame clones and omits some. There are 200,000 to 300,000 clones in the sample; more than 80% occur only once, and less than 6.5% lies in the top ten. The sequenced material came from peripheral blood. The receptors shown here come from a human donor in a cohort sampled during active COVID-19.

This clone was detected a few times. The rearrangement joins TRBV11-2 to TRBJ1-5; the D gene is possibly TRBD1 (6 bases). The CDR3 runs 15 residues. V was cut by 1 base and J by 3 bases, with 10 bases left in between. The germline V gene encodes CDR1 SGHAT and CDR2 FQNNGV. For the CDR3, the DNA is TGTGCCAGCAGCTTAGGTGGGACACCCAATCAGCCCCAGCATTTT. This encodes CASSLGGTPNQPQHF.

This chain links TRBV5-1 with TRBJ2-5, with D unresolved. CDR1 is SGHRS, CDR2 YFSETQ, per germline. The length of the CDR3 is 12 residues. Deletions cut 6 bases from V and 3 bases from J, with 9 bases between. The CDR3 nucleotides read TGCGCCAGCAAAGAATTAGAAGAGACCCAGTACTTC. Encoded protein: CASKELEETQYF.

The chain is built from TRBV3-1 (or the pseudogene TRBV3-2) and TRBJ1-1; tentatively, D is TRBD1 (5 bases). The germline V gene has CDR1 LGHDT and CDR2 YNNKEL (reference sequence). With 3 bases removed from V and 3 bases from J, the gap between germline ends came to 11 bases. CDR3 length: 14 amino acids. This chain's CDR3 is CASSHGGRDTEAFF. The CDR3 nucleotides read TGTGCCAGCAGCCACGGGGGGAGGGACACTGAAGCTTTCTTT.

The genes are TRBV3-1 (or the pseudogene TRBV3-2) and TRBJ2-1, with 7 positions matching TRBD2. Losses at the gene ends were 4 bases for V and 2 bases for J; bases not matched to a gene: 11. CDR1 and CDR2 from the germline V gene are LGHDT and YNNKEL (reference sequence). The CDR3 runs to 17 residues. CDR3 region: CASSRLGRERPYNEQFF. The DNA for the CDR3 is TGTGCCAGCAGCCGACTAGGGCGGGAGAGGCCCTACAATGAGCAGTTCTTC.

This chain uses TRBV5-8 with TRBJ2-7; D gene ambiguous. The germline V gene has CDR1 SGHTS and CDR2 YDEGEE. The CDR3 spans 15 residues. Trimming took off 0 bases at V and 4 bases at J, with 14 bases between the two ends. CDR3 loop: CASSLVGNPKYEQYF. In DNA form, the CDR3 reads TGTGCCAGCAGCTTGGTGGGCAATCCGAAGTACGAGCAGTACTTC.

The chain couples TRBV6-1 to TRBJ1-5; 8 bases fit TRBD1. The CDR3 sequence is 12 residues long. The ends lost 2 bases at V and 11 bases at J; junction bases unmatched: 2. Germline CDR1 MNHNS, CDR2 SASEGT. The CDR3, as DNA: TGTGCCAGCAGTGAAAACAGGGGGGCCCAGCATTTT. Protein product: CASSENRGAQHF.

The CDR3 DNA follows: TGTGCCAGCAGCTTAGACAGGGGGCAAGGCTACACCTTC. This codes for CASSLDRGQGYTF. The chain combines TRBV11-2 with TRBJ1-2, with 8 nucleotides matching TRBD1. V lost 0 bases and J lost 8; bases outside the gene matches: 2. This CDR3 contains 13 residues. The germline CDR1 and CDR2 sequences are SGHAT and FQNNGV.

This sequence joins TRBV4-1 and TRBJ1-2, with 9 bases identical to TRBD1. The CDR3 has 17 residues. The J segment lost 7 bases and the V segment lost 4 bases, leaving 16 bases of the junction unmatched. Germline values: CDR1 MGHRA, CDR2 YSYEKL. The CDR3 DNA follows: TGCGCCAGCAGCCCATCGCGTGGGGACAGGGTATCGAGTGGCTACACCTTC. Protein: CASSPSRGDRVSSGYTF.

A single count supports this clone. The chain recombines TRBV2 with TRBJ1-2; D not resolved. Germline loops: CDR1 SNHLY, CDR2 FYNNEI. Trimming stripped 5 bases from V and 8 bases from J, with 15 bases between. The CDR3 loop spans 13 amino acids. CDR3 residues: CASSRTWTRGYTF. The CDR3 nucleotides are TGTGCCAGCAGTCGGACTTGGACGAGGGGCTACACCTTC.

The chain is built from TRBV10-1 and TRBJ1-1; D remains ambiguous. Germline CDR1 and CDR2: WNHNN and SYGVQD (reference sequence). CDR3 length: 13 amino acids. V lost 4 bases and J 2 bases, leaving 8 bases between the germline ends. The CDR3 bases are TGCGCCAGCAGTGGACACCTAAACACTGAAGCTTTCTTT. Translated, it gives CASSGHLNTEAFF.

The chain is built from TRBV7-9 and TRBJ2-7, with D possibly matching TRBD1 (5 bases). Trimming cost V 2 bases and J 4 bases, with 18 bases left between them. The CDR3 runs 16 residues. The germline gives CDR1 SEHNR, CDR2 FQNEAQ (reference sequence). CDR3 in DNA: TGTGCCAGCAGCTTAACCCGACAGTCCCGTCTGTACGAGCAGTACTTC. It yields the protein CASSLTRQSRLYEQYF.

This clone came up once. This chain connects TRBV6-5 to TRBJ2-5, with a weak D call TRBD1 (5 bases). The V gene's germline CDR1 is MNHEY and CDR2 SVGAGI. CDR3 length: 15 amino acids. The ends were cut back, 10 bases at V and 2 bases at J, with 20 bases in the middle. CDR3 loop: CATSGAVIQQETQYF. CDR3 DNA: TGTGCCACTAGTGGGGCGGTAATACAACAAGAGACCCAGTACTTC.

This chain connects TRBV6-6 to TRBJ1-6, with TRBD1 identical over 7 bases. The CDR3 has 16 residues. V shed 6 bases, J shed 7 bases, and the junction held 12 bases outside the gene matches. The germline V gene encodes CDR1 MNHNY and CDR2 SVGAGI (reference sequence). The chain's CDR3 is CASSRDSAVPNSPLHF. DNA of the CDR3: TGTGCCAGCAGCAGGGACAGCGCCGTGCCAAATTCACCCCTCCACTTT.

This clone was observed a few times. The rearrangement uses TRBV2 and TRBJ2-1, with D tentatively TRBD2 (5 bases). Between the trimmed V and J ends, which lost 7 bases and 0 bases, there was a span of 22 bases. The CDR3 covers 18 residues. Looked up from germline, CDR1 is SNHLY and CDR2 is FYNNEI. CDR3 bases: TGTGCCAGCACTGGTAGTATGGGCGGGTCCGCCTCCTACAATGAGCAGTTCTTC. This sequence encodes CASTGSMGGSASYNEQFF.

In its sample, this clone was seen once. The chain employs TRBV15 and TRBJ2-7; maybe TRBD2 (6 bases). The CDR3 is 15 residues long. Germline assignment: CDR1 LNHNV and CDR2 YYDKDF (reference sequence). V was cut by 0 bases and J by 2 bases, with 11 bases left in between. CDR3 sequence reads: CATSRDSRLAYEQYF. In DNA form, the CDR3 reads TGTGCCACCAGCAGAGATTCGAGACTAGCCTACGAGCAGTACTTC.

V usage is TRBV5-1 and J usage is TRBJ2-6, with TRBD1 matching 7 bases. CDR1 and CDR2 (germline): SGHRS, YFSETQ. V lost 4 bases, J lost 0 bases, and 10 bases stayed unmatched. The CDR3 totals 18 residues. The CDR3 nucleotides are TGCGCCAGCAGCCAGGGACAGCTAATCATCTCTGGGGCCAACGTCCTGACTTTC. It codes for CASSQGQLIISGANVLTF. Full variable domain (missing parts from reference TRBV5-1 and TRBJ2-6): KAGVTQTPRYLIKTRGQQVTLSCSPISGHRSVSWYQQTPGQGLQFLFEYFSETQRNKGNFPGRFSGRQFSNSRSEMNVSTLELGDSALYLCASSQGQLIISGANVLTFGAGSRLTVL.